This T cell receptor beta chain was obtained from a study of T cell responses to AZD1222 COVID-19 vaccine. The wider study: Second doses were pooled across both intervals (about 4 or about 12 weeks).

The repertoire was sequenced with immunoSEQ multiplex PCR; TCRdb's copy has only in-frame clones and lacks some. Seen here are some 150,000 clones, approximately 88% observed once, and the top ten hold more than 13%. A remark on this clone: The same CDR3 can be traced to other DNA sequences in this sample.

The CDR3 extends over 15 amino acids. Trimming removed 0 bases at V and 2 bases at J, with 10 bases between. Germline V gives CDR1 SGHRS, CDR2 YFSETQ. The chain recombines TRBV5-1 with TRBJ2-3; D call uncertain. This receptor was obtained from an adult in good health. Source: peripheral blood, taken on day 0 of AZD1222 vaccination. CDR3 sequence reads: CASSLGRASTDTQYF. CDR3 sequence (DNA): TGCGCCAGCAGCTTGGGTAGGGCTTCCACAGATACGCAGTATTTT.